The present T cell receptor (beta chain) was sequenced within a study of blood T cell repertoires in COVID-19. As for the study in general: The samples span acute and convalescent COVID-19 from the United States, Italy and Spain. The cDNA or gDNA used as material had been derived from T cells, B-cell-depleted T cells, or PBMCs.

Germline V gene lookup returns CDR1 SEHNR and CDR2 FQNEAQ (reference sequence). Trimming at V came to 5 bases and at J to 10 bases, leaving 14 bases not matched to a gene. This CDR3 has 16 residues. Source study methods: Amplification with reference gene primers provided the estimates of nucleated cell counts. Only in-frame clones appear in the TCRdb table, and some are missing; sequencing was by immunoSEQ multiplex PCR. That table furnishes V, J and clone size, whereas the DNA furnished D and trimming. The table lists 40,000 to 50,000 clones, roughly nine tenths of them singletons. This clonotype originated in a man aged 70 or older with active COVID-19. Sequencing was carried out using peripheral blood. The rearrangement links TRBV7-9 to TRBJ2-1; 10 bases agree with TRBD2. Here the CDR3 reads CASSQTASGRAGEQFF. CDR3 bases: TGTGCCAGCAGCCAAACCGCCAGCGGGAGGGCCGGGGAGCAGTTCTTC.